The entry below describes one T cell receptor (beta chain). Its specificity is not known. Sequenced by immunoSEQ multiplex PCR; TCRdb stores in-frame clones only, minus some. Of fewer than 100,000 clones listed, about 90% are singletons. Trimming removed 5 bases from V and 4 bases from J; junction bases left unmatched: 9. Per germline, CDR1 MDHEN and CDR2 SYDVKM. CDR3 length: 15 residues. This entry is derived from a study of OX40 agonist ivuxolimab in advanced cancers. Study-wide context: Dose-escalation patients suffered from hepatocellular carcinoma, melanoma, renal cell or head and neck cancer.

Study results and caveats: Average numbers of expanded clones were greater in CD8+ T cells than in CD4+. Individuals who were partial responders at 0.1-3.0 mg/kg had clonal expansion that ranked among the lowest. Both blood CD4+ and CD8+ T cells showed clonal growth by week 6 at 0.1 to 3.0 mg/kg.

This receptor was obtained from an adult with an advanced solid tumor such as melanoma, head and neck, liver or kidney cancer. Here the sequenced sample was CD4+ or CD8+ T cells sorted from blood, taken in a trial of the OX40 agonist ivuxolimab. This chain links TRBV28 with TRBJ1-2; TRBD1 matches 8 bases. This CDR3 is CASSTLNRGVYGYTF. DNA of the CDR3: TGTGCCAGCAGTACCCTCAACAGGGGGGTCTATGGCTACACCTTC.